Given below is one TCR beta chain in context. The data stem from a study of blood T cell repertoires in COVID-19. As for the study in general: The United States, Italy and Spain were the sources of the acute and convalescent COVID-19 samples. PBMCs, B-cell-depleted T cells, or T cells provided the cDNA or gDNA that made up the material.

After removal of 4 bases from V and 0 bases from J, the junction contained 2 bases not matched to a gene. The CDR3 is 15 residues long. Germline V gives CDR1 SEHNR, CDR2 FQNEAQ (reference sequence). The repertoire was sequenced with immunoSEQ multiplex PCR; TCRdb's copy has only in-frame clones and lacks some. Here the sample spans more than 95,000 clones, roughly 91% being singletons. The chain is built from TRBV7-9 and TRBJ1-3; the match to TRBD1 covers 8 bases. The sequenced sample was peripheral blood. This TCR was sampled from a human donor in a cohort sampled during active COVID-19. CDR3 DNA: TGTGCCAGCAGCTGGACAGGGATCTCTGGAAACACCATATATTTT. It is translated as CASSWTGISGNTIYF.